Reported below is one T cell receptor beta chain. V was pared by 5 bases and J by 2 bases, with 13 bases between. The CDR3 sequence is 15 residues long. Germline CDR1 and CDR2: SEHNR and FQNEAQ (reference sequence). These data are taken from a study of cytomegalovirus exposure and HLA in healthy donors. In the PCR, 60 Vbeta and 13 Jbeta primers were used. Measured with immunoSEQ multiplex PCR; TCRdb has only the in-frame clones, and not every one. Among 150,000 to 200,000 clones listed, about 76% were seen once. This clonotype originated in a woman between 50 and 59 years old in good health and CMV-seronegative. The sample comprised PBMCs. V gene TRBV7-9 combines with J gene TRBJ2-1, with TRBD1 as a possible D gene (6 bases). CDR3 coding DNA: TGTGCCAGCAGCCCCGGGACAACCACCTACAATGAGCAGTTCTTC. Translation gives CASSPGTTTYNEQFF. Full variable domain (remainder filled in from reference TRBV7-9 and TRBJ2-1): DTGVSQNPRHKITKRGQNVTFRCDPISEHNRLYWYRQTLGQGPEFLTYFQNEAQLEKSRLLSDRFSAERPKGSFSTLEIQRTEQGDSAMYLCASSPGTTTYNEQFFGPGTRLTVL.